One sample yielded the 9 T cell receptor beta chains listed below, sequenced in a study of identical twins. TCRdb called the 5' RACE reads again in MiXCR, with one record for every CDR3 protein. The sample records nearly 900,000 distinct CDR3 sequences, more than 9% being singletons. This sample was shared with a second study, whose subject was yellow fever vaccine responses in identical twins.

The sample comprised PBMCs. The receptor source for this set is a woman under 30 in good health.

The V call is TRBV5-1, the J call TRBJ2-1; D may match TRBD1 or TRBD2 (5 bases each). V gave up 2 bases and J gave up 0 bases, with 9 bases separating them. Germline V gives CDR1 SGHRS, CDR2 YFSETQ. There are 15 residues in the CDR3. The CDR3 sequence is CASSFGGDSYNEQFF. The CDR3 coding sequence is TGCGCCAGCAGCTTTGGGGGTGACTCCTACAATGAGCAGTTCTTC.

This sequence joins TRBV3-1 and TRBJ2-7; no clear D. This CDR3 region has 17 residues. Germline CDR1 is LGHDT and CDR2 is YNNKEL (reference sequence). V was clipped by 2 bases and J by 0 bases, with 17 bases between them. The chain's CDR3 is CASSQMLVQYHSYEQYF. Here the CDR3 DNA reads TGTGCCAGCAGCCAAATGCTTGTCCAATACCACTCCTACGAGCAGTACTTC.

The rearrangement joins TRBV25-1 to TRBJ2-1; D gene unclear. Germline V gene lookup returns CDR1 MGHDK and CDR2 SYGVNS. V gave up 4 bases and J gave up 0 bases, with 10 bases separating them. CDR3 size: 15 residues. The CDR3 region is CASSARASSYNEQFF. CDR3 nucleotide sequence: TGTGCCAGCAGTGCTAGGGCGAGCTCCTACAATGAGCAGTTCTTC.

This clonotype showed up just a few times. V is TRBV2 and J is TRBJ1-2; D uncertain. The germline V and J ends were trimmed by 2 bases and 2 bases, with 9 bases remaining between them. The CDR3 totals 14 residues. Germline CDR1 SNHLY, CDR2 FYNNEI. CDR3 sequence: CASSESGVNYGYTF. The CDR3 nucleotides are TGTGCCAGCAGTGAATCCGGGGTAAACTATGGCTACACCTTC.

Only a few counts were recorded for this clonotype. The J gene is TRBJ2-7, the V gene TRBV11-2; 7 positions agree with TRBD1. This CDR3 spans 16 amino acids. Trimming cost V 3 bases and J 3 bases; bases outside gene matches: 11. CDR1 and CDR2 from the germline V gene are SGHAT and FQNNGV. As DNA, the CDR3 is TGTGCCAGCAGCTTGACAAGACAGGGACCCCTCTACGAGCAGTACTTC. Its translation: CASSLTRQGPLYEQYF.

This sequence joins TRBV2 and TRBJ2-7, with a weak D call TRBD1 (6 bases). The CDR3 runs 11 residues. Per germline, CDR1 SNHLY and CDR2 FYNNEI. With 8 bases removed from V and 6 bases from J, the gap between germline ends came to 11 bases. CDR3 in DNA: TGTGCCAGCTTACAGGGCGGCGAGCAGTACTTC. Its protein is CASLQGGEQYF.

The chain has TRBV7-9 and TRBJ2-7; D is uncertain. This CDR3 contains 14 residues. V lost 1 base, J lost 2 bases, and 9 bases lay in between. Germline V gene sequence: CDR1 SEHNR, CDR2 FQNEAQ (reference sequence). CDR3 sequence reads: CASSLVGSTYEQYF. CDR3 DNA sequence: TGTGCCAGCAGCTTAGTAGGCAGTACCTACGAGCAGTACTTC.

This clonotype was seen a few times. The CDR3 DNA sequence: TGCGCCAGCAGCTTGGGTTCTAGCGGGGGGGCCGTGGAGACCCAGTACTTC. It is translated as CASSLGSSGGAVETQYF. J is TRBJ2-5 and V is TRBV5-1; 12 positions agree with TRBD2. Trimming at V came to 0 bases and at J to 5 bases, leaving 8 bases not matched to a gene. This CDR3 is built from 17 residues. Germline V lookup: CDR1 SGHRS, CDR2 YFSETQ.

The genes are TRBV20-1 and TRBJ2-7; D unresolved. V lost 3 bases, J lost 0 bases, and 12 bases lay in between. Germline lookup yields CDR1 DFQATT and CDR2 SNEGSKA (reference sequence). The CDR3 spans 14 residues. DNA for the CDR3: TGCAGTGCTAGGGGTAGCCCGAGCTCCTACGAGCAGTACGTC. Its protein product is CSARGSPSSYEQYV.